This T cell receptor (beta chain) was recorded in a study of cytomegalovirus exposure and HLA in healthy donors (TCRdb year 2017). About the full investigation: An earlier analysis of several hundred of the donors reported 250 to 350 Gb of sequence data and 117 million unique TCR beta sequences from some 180 million T cells. An early release that covered about 600 HLA-typed donors contained approximately 300 gigabases of sequencing data and about 93 million unique TCR sequences. Of the 300 to 500 genotyped donors, 70% to 90% were placed in the genetic ancestry cluster associated with self-reported Caucasian donors. The study was designed to test whether signatures of past pathogen exposure could be identified by cataloging public T cell receptors. The study profiled the T cell repertoires of 500 to 800 subjects by immunosequencing and related them to cytomegalovirus serostatus. A separate validation cohort of 90 to 150 different subjects was used in addition to the roughly 700-subject first cohort. To predict cytomegalovirus infection status, the study combined high-throughput TCR immunosequencing, statistical association of individual TCRs with disease status, and machine learning. A later analysis re-examined previously published TCR beta repertoires from about 670 donors and added high-resolution HLA genotyping to investigate patterns of TCR occurrence. In the later analysis, no new phenotypic data were used to find candidate immune exposures; instead, reliance was placed on TCR beta sequences and their occurrence across donors. An earlier analysis of fewer than 750 of the donors used high-throughput TCR beta sequencing to judge whether each TCR beta V gene segment behaved as functional or pseudogenic. Alongside the repertoire data, information on donor age, sex, ethnicity and CMV serostatus was compiled. A later genetic analysis took genome-wide SNP genotypes for about 55% of the 666 donors and used that subset as a discovery cohort. Every discovery cohort repertoire had been produced on one sequencing platform. HLA typing covered class I and class II loci at four-digit resolution. The number of donors typed differed by locus, with about 620-630 for A, B, C, DRB1 and DQB1, around 500 for DQA1, 600 to 610 for DPA1, and some 440 for DPB1. Four or five DR-DQ haplotypes were handled as single units for association and clustering because linkage in the cohort was strong. Among roughly 400 genotyped donors of the cohort, an average of about 220,000 unique TCR beta nucleotide sequences was sequenced per donor, of which approximately 18% were non-productive.

The cohort was made up of approximately 670 healthy bone marrow donors. At the time of sampling, every cohort member was nominally healthy, though immune exposures that went unrecorded were likely present. The donor tested CMV seronegative and was one of the 352 seronegative cohort members. Every donor gave a peripheral blood sample, and the peripheral blood mononuclear cells from that sample were used for TCR beta sequencing. The Qiagen DNeasy Blood Extraction Kit was used to extract genomic DNA from the blood cell samples. Libraries were built with the immunoSEQ multiplex PCR assay. For the multiplex PCR, a mixture combining 60 forward primers for TCR Vbeta segments and 13 reverse primers for TCR Jbeta segments was used. The CDR3 region of rearranged TCR beta genes was amplified from genomic DNA by a multiplex PCR assay. The Illumina HiSeq System was used to sequence the amplified TCR beta libraries as 87-base-pair reads. As for the authors' bioinformatics: A later analysis tallied 75 million to 95 million unique TCR beta chains across the 650 to 750 repertoires, and approximately 12 million of those chains were shared by two or more donors. A nearest-neighbor algorithm error-corrected the raw reads and collapsed the reads into unique sequences, merging closely related sequences to remove PCR and sequencing errors. Alignment of CDR3 sequences to IMGT reference sequences was used to assign V, D and J gene segments. For a sequence to be retained, a match of at least six nucleotides was required to both a V gene segment and a J gene segment. A rearrangement was called productive if the CDR3 had no stop codons and remained in frame with V and J, and every other rearrangement was called non-productive. CDR3 was defined by IMGT convention, running from the second conserved V-encoded cysteine to the conserved J-encoded phenylalanine. The earlier analysis of approximately 500 of the donors excluded sequences that lacked an unambiguous match to a single V gene segment. In an earlier analysis of 587 of the donors, V segments were called functional above 56.7% productive rearrangements and were called segregating when the between-donor standard deviation exceeded 5%. A statistical classification framework was built to diagnose cytomegalovirus status from the catalog of TCR beta chain sequences. A later analysis assigned V and J genes by comparing TCR nucleotide sequences with IMGT/GENE-DB human TR gene sequences. A later analysis assigned CDR3 sequences and most-parsimonious VDJ recombination scenarios with the TCRdist pipeline. In a later analysis, each TCR beta chain was defined by its CDR3 amino acid sequence together with its V-gene family, and reads without a unique V-gene family were excluded. A later analysis removed 450 to 600 highly shared, low-generation-probability nucleotide sequences to deal with suspected cross-contamination and a sequencing artifact. In a later analysis, a clonal expansion index for each public chain was calculated from normalized within-repertoire ranks of inferred template counts. Generation probabilities in a later analysis came from a VDJ recombination model fitted to out-of-frame rearrangements, and those results were checked against IGoR. A later analysis scored TCR-TCR, TCR-HLA and TCR-CMV co-occurrence with hypergeometric tests, applying a repertoire-size bias correction to TCR pairs. In a later analysis, false discovery rates were estimated by permuting HLA or CMV assignments 20 times. In a later analysis, co-occurring TCRs were grouped using DBSCAN, and TCRdist sequence similarity was added for clustering within HLA-allele-positive subsets. For co-occurrence clustering, repertoires with fewer than 30,000 or more than 120,000 public chains were excluded, along with roughly 5 repertoires with anomalous nucleotide sharing. In its TCRdb copy, this immuneACCESS table keeps in-frame sequences only and misses some clones. Where compared with another copy, unresolved V genes explain less than half of these, and the others have no known cause. The D gene and trimming were derived from the DNA, and the V and J assignments and clone size from that table. This sample comprises about 140,000 clones, around four fifths of them detected only once. The ten largest clonotypes hold around 2.9% of the sample.

As regards this clone: Its recognized antigen is unknown. No much larger clone is present one base from it, and per-base qualities are unavailable.

The paper as a whole reports these results and caveats: The 87-base-pair reads could not distinguish some IMGT-functional V segments, including TRBV6-2 and TRBV6-3, so those segments were excluded. A cluster of highly shared sequence variants was judged likely to be a technical artifact of the sequencing pipeline. Sequencing depth was assumed to be roughly uniform across donors in the presence/absence analyses, though that assumption may not hold. Broadly in line with IMGT annotations, most TCR beta V segments showed up in productive rearrangements about 90% or about 30% of the time in an earlier analysis of about 500 of the donors. A later analysis found that most CMV-associated TCR beta chains appeared HLA-restricted, with HLA associations seemingly driven largely by CMV exposure. In a later genetic analysis, a missense DCLRE1C variant was associated with V-gene and J-gene trimming of TCR beta chains, and the association was replicated in an independent cohort. Across donors, most TCR sequences were observed very rarely, whereas some public TCRs were present in many individuals. A further reported finding was that TCR beta sequences accurately predicted the HLA-A and HLA-B alleles for most subjects in the first cohort. A later analysis associated 15,000 to 20,000 TCR beta sequences with specific HLA alleles at a false discovery rate of 0.05. According to a later analysis, parvovirus B19, influenza, CMV and Epstein-Barr virus appeared linked to several top co-occurrence clusters. A total of fewer than 200 TCR beta chains were listed by the study as associated with cytomegalovirus. A later analysis found that TCR association rates varied across HLA loci, with DRB1 alleles showing the most associated TCRs and HLA-C alleles the fewest. In both the original and validation cohorts, the classifier was reported to diagnose cytomegalovirus status with high specificity and sensitivity. CMV serostatus was the only immune exposure information available for the cohort. In a later analysis, HLA-associated TCR beta chains showed more clonal expansion and lower generation probabilities than non-associated chains that were equally common. Linkage disequilibrium might explain the correlated functional status among segregating V segments, but an unknown experimental factor could not be ruled out. The cohort was sequenced for TCR beta chains only, and without alpha or paired-chain data the features that could be detected were limited. Strong co-occurrence of HLA alleles, especially DR and DQ, made assigning TCR associations to individual alleles difficult. A later genetic analysis reported fewer N-insertions in productive TCRs among donors in an Asian-associated ancestry cluster than the roughly 620-donor mean. Because some donors lacked HLA typing at each locus, the association tests relied only on the typed subset. A few of the identified cytomegalovirus-associated TCR beta chains were confirmed in vitro to be specific for cytomegalovirus antigens. The earlier analysis of approximately 540 of the donors excluded over 15 rarely observed V segments, including chromosome 9 orphons, because counts were too low. The authors suggested that the approach could potentially be extended to other disease states and immunological phenotypes.

CDR1 and CDR2 are read off the germline V gene (reference sequence) as GTSNPN and SVGIG. From its cysteine to its phenylalanine, the CDR3 spans 12 amino acids. Only the CDR3 portion is preserved as DNA: 36 bases, with reading frame beginning at the first base. V and J are trimmed by 6 bases and 5 bases, and the gene matches miss 4 bases of the junction. Sequencing was done on a sample of PBMCs. Recombination joined TRBV30 with TRBJ1-2; the junction holds 9 bases that match TRBD1. The TCR comes from a female donor in good health and CMV-seronegative. CDR3 region: CACGGTGYGYTF. The DNA sequence is as follows: TGTGCCTGCGGCGGGACAGGGTATGGCTACACCTTC.